This T cell receptor beta chain was identified during a study of blood T cell repertoires in COVID-19. Study background: Some COVID-19 samples were acute and others convalescent; all came from the United States, Italy and Spain. PBMCs, B-cell-depleted T cells, or T cells were the source of the cDNA or gDNA that made up the material.

Germline values: CDR1 SGHRS, CDR2 YFSETQ. This CDR3 contains 15 residues. V lost 4 bases to trimming and J lost 4 bases; unmatched junction nucleotides: 5. Clones were sequenced by immunoSEQ multiplex PCR, and TCRdb holds only the in-frame ones, with some missing. The data show 190,000 or so clones, 85% to 90% seen once. This chain uses TRBV5-1 with TRBJ2-7, with TRBD2 matching 13 bases. The specimen was peripheral blood. The origin of this receptor is a woman aged 18-29 years who had recovered from COVID-19. CDR3 in DNA: TGCGCCAGCAGCAAGGGGACTAGCGGGATTTACGAGCAGTACGTC. It is translated as CASSKGTSGIYEQYV.